Below are 17 T cell receptor beta chains sequenced from a single sample in a study of tumour-infiltrating T cells in Burkitt lymphoma. Profiling relied on immunoSEQ multiplex PCR, and the TCRdb table lists in-frame clones only, not all of them. The sample contains about 570 clones, 15% to 20% of which appear only once. Sequencing used tumor tissue. Every receptor here comes from a human donor with Burkitt lymphoma.

This clone has only one observation. The chain joins TRBV9 to TRBJ2-3; D unclear. Germline V gene lookup returns CDR1 SGDLS and CDR2 YYNGEE. The CDR3 is 16 amino acids. Deletions cut 0 bases from V and 2 bases from J, with 13 bases between. In DNA, the CDR3 is TGTGCCAGCAGCGTAGAGAATGGCGATACCACAGATACGCAGTATTTT. Protein: CASSVENGDTTDTQYF.

Here the CDR3 reads CASSLSSYEQYF. Here the CDR3 DNA reads TGCGCCAGCAGCTTGTCCAGCTACGAGCAGTACTTC. The rearrangement links TRBV5-1 to TRBJ2-7; D gene uncertain. V lost 1 base and J lost 3, with 5 bases in between. The CDR3 spans 12 residues. The V gene's germline CDR1 is SGHRS and CDR2 YFSETQ.

This clone has just a few counts. The gene calls are TRBV4-1 and TRBJ1-3, with D unresolved. Germline V lookup: CDR1 MGHRA, CDR2 YSYEKL. V lost 0 bases to trimming and J lost 2 bases, with 11 bases between them. The CDR3 contains 16 residues. The CDR3 region is CASSQDLGRPGNTIYF. The CDR3 DNA reads TGCGCCAGCAGCCAAGATCTAGGCAGACCTGGAAACACCATATATTTT.

This chain joins TRBV19 and TRBJ2-2; tentative D call: TRBD2 (6 bases). V was cut by 10 bases and J by 7 bases, with 16 bases left in between. Per germline, CDR1 LNHDA and CDR2 SQIVND (reference sequence). The CDR3 runs to 13 residues. DNA for the CDR3: TGTGCCACTGTTACGGGAGACGACGGGGAGCTGTTTTTT. Protein sequence: CATVTGDDGELFF.

CDR3 nucleotide sequence: TGTGCCAGCAGCTTAATGATGGAATCCTACGAGCAGTACTTC. Its translation: CASSLMMESYEQYF. The rearrangement links TRBV7-9 to TRBJ2-7; D gene uncertain. Trimming stripped 2 bases from V and 1 base from J, with 9 bases between. Germline lookup yields CDR1 SEHNR and CDR2 FQNEAQ (reference sequence). The CDR3 extends over 14 amino acids.

This clone showed up just a few times. The rearrangement uses TRBV2 and TRBJ2-5, with D unclear. The CDR3 is 15 amino acids. V lost 2 bases, J lost 0 bases, and 10 bases lay in between. The germline V gene has CDR1 SNHLY and CDR2 FYNNEI. In DNA form, the CDR3 reads TGTGCCAGCAGTGAATCGGGCGGTTACCAAGAGACCCAGTACTTC. Translating gives CASSESGGYQETQYF.

Only a few counts were recorded for this clone. This chain connects TRBV11-2 to TRBJ2-3; TRBD1 is a possible D gene (5 bases). CDR1 is SGHAT, CDR2 FQNNGV, per germline. The V and J ends lost 6 bases and 0 bases respectively, with 7 bases between them. The CDR3 consists of 13 residues. The CDR3 coding sequence is TGTGCCAGCAGACAGGCAAGCACAGATACGCAGTATTTT. It translates to CASRQASTDTQYF. The whole variable domain, remainder taken from reference TRBV11-2 and TRBJ2-3, is EAGVAQSPRYKIIEKRQSVAFWCNPISGHATLYWYQQILGQGPKLLIQFQNNGVVDDSQLPKDRFSAERLKGVDSTLKIQPAKLEDSAVYLCASRQASTDTQYFGPGTRLTVL.

This clone was seen a few times. The chain is built from TRBV20-1 and TRBJ2-7, with 7 bases identical to TRBD1. The CDR3 is 11 amino acids. The V segment lost 5 bases and the J segment 4 bases; nucleotides outside the gene matches: 2. Per the germline V gene, CDR1 is DFQATT and CDR2 is SNEGSKA (reference sequence). The CDR3 nucleotides read TGCAGTGCTCTACAGGGGTACGAGCAGTACTTC. This codes for CSALQGYEQYF.

This clone has just a few counts. The genes are TRBV20-1 and TRBJ2-7; D remains unclear. Germline V gene lookup returns CDR1 DFQATT and CDR2 SNEGSKA (reference sequence). The ends were cut back, 4 bases at V and 3 bases at J, with 7 bases in the middle. The CDR3 extends over 11 amino acids. The CDR3 sequence: CSANEDYEQYF. CDR3 coding DNA: TGCAGTGCTAATGAGGACTACGAGCAGTACTTC.

This sequence joins TRBV2 and TRBJ1-5; D call uncertain. Germline V gene lookup returns CDR1 SNHLY and CDR2 FYNNEI. The CDR3 runs to 14 residues. Trimming stripped 3 bases from V and 5 bases from J, with 11 bases between. The CDR3 loop reads CASSEEGNHQPQHF. For the CDR3, the DNA is TGTGCCAGCAGTGAGGAAGGGAACCATCAGCCCCAGCATTTT.

This clone appeared a few times. V usage is TRBV6-1 and J usage is TRBJ2-7; 7 bases are a match to TRBD1. J was trimmed by 2 bases and V by 7 bases; bases with no gene match: 11. The germline V gene encodes CDR1 MNHNS and CDR2 SASEGT. CDR3 length equals 15 residues. The CDR3 DNA follows: TGTGCCAGCACCACTCTTCAACAGGGGACCTACGAGCAGTACTTC. Translation: CASTTLQQGTYEQYF.

This clone appeared a few times. The chain joins TRBV7-3 to TRBJ1-2; D is uncertain. Germline CDR1 and CDR2: SGHTA and FQGTGA. Trimming shortened V by 1 base and J by 5 bases, and 14 bases separated the two germline ends. This CDR3 spans 15 amino acids. The CDR3 region is CASSLSAQIPYGYTF. The DNA of the CDR3 is TGTGCCAGCAGCTTAAGTGCGCAGATACCTTATGGCTACACCTTC.

The chain is built from TRBV28 and TRBJ2-1, with TRBD2 matching over 11 bases. The germline gives CDR1 MDHEN, CDR2 SYDVKM. V was pared by 5 bases and J by 6 bases, with 12 bases of the junction left unmatched. The CDR3 has 17 residues. CDR3 residues: CASSPMTSGTLLNEQFF. CDR3 bases: TGTGCCAGCAGTCCCATGACTAGCGGGACCCTACTCAATGAGCAGTTCTTC.

In its sample, this clone was seen a few times. The chain uses TRBV4-3 and TRBJ2-1, with D hard to call. The V and J ends lost 0 bases and 9 bases respectively, with 6 bases between them. CDR3 length: 12 residues. Per germline, CDR1 LGHNA and CDR2 YSLEER. The CDR3 here is CASSQDVGEQFF. The CDR3 DNA reads as TGCGCCAGCAGCCAAGATGTCGGTGAGCAGTTCTTC.

The chain combines TRBV19 with TRBJ1-2; D gene uncertain. The CDR3 runs 15 residues. Germline CDR1 is LNHDA and CDR2 is SQIVND (reference sequence). V lost 0 bases, J lost 2 bases, and 10 bases lay in between. CDR3: CASSIDPRPNYGYTF. Written as DNA, the CDR3 is TGTGCCAGTAGTATAGATCCACGACCCAACTATGGCTACACCTTC.

A few counts support this clone. V is TRBV5-6 and J is TRBJ1-2; D gene uncertain. The V gene's germline CDR1 is SGHDT and CDR2 YYEEEE. The CDR3 runs 15 residues. V gave up 5 bases and J gave up 4 bases, with 18 bases separating them. CDR3 region: CASRVTPGVSYGYTF. In nucleotides, the CDR3 is TGTGCCAGCAGAGTGACCCCGGGAGTTAGCTATGGCTACACCTTC.

This clone was found a few times. The J gene is TRBJ2-3, the V gene TRBV7-9; a possible D gene is TRBD1 (6 bases). The germline V gene has CDR1 SEHNR and CDR2 FQNEAQ (reference sequence). CDR3 size: 19 residues. Trimming shortened V by 5 bases and J by 0 bases, and 24 bases separated the two germline ends. The CDR3 DNA reads TGTGCCAGCAGCCCGCCCTTCCCCAAACAGGGATCTAGCACAGATACGCAGTATTTT. Protein sequence: CASSPPFPKQGSSTDTQYF.